This TCR beta chain was sequenced for a study of blood T cell repertoires in COVID-19. Study-level information: Sites in the United States, Italy and Spain provided acute and convalescent COVID-19 samples.

Germline V gene data show CDR1 as MNHEY and CDR2 as SVGAGI. The trim removed 9 bases at V and 4 bases at J, leaving 12 bases unmatched. The CDR3 is made up of 15 amino acids. Sequenced by immunoSEQ multiplex PCR; TCRdb stores in-frame clones only, minus some. The sample carries approximately 240,000 clones, about 88% recorded once. The rearrangement uses TRBV6-5 and TRBJ1-5; 7 bases are shared with TRBD1. The sequenced material came from peripheral blood. The receptor was isolated from a woman in her forties who had recovered from COVID-19. The CDR3 DNA sequence: TGTGCCAGTATAAAAAACCGGGACAGTAATCAGCCCCAGCATTTT. This codes for CASIKNRDSNQPQHF.